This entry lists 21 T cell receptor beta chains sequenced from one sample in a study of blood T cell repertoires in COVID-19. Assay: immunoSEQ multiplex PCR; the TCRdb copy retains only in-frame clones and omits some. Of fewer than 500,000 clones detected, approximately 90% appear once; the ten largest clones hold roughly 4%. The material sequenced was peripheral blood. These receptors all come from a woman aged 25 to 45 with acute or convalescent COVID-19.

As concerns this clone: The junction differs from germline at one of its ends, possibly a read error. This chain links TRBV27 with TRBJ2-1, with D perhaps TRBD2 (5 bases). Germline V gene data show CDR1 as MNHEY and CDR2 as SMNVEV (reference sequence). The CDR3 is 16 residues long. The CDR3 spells CASSISTGSSYNEQFF. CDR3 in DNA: TGTGCCAGCAGTATATCGACGGGGAGCTCCTACAATGAGCAGTTCTTC.

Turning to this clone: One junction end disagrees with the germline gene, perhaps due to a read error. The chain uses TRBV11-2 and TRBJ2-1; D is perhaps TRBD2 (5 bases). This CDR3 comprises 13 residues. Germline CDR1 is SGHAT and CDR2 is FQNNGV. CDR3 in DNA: TGTGCCAGCACCTTAAGCACTAGCAATGAGCAGTTCTTC. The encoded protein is CASTLSTSNEQFF. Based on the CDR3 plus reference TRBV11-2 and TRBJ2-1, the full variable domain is EAGVAQSPRYKIIEKRQSVAFWCNPISGHATLYWYQQILGQGPKLLIQFQNNGVVDDSQLPKDRFSAERLKGVDSTLKIQPAKLEDSAVYLCASTLSTSNEQFFGPGTRLTVL.

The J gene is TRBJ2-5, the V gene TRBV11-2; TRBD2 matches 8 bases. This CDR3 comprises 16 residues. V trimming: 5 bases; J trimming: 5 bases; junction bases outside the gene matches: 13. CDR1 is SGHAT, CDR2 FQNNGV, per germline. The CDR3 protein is CASSARTVGGRETQYF. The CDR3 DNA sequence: TGTGCCAGCAGCGCAAGGACAGTCGGCGGGAGGGAGACCCAGTACTTC.

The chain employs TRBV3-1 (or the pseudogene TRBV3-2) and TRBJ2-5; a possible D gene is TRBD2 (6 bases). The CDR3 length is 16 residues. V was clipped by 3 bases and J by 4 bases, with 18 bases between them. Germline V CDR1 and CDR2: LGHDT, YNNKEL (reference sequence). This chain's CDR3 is CASSHNPEEGGETQYF. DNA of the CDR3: TGTGCCAGCAGCCACAACCCCGAAGAGGGAGGAGAGACCCAGTACTTC.

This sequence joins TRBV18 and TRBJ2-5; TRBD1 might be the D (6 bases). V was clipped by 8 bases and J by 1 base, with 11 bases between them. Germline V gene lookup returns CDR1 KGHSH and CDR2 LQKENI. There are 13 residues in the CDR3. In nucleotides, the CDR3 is TGTGCCAGCCAACAGGGAGTCCAAGAGACCCAGTACTTC. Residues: CASQQGVQETQYF.

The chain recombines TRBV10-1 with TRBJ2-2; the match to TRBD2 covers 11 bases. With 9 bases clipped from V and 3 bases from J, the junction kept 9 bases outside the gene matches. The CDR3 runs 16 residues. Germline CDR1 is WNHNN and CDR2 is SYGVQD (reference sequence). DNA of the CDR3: TGCGCCAGTCTTCCACTAGCGGGGGACTACACCGGGGAGCTGTTTTTT. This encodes CASLPLAGDYTGELFF.

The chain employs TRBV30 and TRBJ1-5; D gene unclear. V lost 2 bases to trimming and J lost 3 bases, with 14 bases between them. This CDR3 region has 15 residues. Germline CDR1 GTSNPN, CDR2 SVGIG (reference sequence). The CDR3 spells CAWSSGIVVNQPQHF. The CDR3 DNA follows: TGTGCCTGGAGTTCTGGCATTGTGGTCAATCAGCCCCAGCATTTT.

This CDR3 is CASSQDHTSGGRVGYGYTF. The CDR3 DNA is TGCGCCAGCAGCCAAGACCATACCTCCGGGGGGCGCGTGGGCTATGGCTACACCTTC. V is TRBV4-1 and J is TRBJ1-2; possibly TRBD1 for D (6 bases). Trimming took off 0 bases at V and 4 bases at J, with 24 bases between the two ends. This CDR3 has 19 residues. Germline-derived CDR1 and CDR2 are MGHRA and YSYEKL.

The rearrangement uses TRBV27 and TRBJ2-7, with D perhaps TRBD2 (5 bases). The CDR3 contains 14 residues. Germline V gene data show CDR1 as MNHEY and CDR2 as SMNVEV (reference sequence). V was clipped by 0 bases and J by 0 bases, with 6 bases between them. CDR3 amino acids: CASSLSEVSYEQYF. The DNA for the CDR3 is TGTGCCAGCAGTTTATCGGAGGTCTCCTACGAGCAGTACTTC.

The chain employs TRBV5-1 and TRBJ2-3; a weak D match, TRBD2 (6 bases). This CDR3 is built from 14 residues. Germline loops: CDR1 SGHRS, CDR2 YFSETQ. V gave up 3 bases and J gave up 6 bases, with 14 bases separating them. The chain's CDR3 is CASSWGDLPDTQYF. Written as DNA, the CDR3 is TGCGCCAGCAGCTGGGGGGACTTGCCCGATACGCAGTATTTT. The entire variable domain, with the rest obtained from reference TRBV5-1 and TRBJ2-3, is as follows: KAGVTQTPRYLIKTRGQQVTLSCSPISGHRSVSWYQQTPGQGLQFLFEYFSETQRNKGNFPGRFSGRQFSNSRSEMNVSTLELGDSALYLCASSWGDLPDTQYFGPGTRLTVL.

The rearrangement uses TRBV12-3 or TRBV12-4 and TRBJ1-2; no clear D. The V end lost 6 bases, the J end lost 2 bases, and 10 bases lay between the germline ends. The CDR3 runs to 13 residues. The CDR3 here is CASSLKPNYGYTF. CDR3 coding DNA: TGTGCCAGCAGCCTAAAACCAAACTATGGCTACACCTTC.

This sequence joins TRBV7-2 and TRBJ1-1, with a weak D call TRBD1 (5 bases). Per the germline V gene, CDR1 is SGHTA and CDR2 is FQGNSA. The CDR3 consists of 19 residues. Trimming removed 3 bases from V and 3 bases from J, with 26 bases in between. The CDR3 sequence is CASSFLYTPGGKGYTEAFF. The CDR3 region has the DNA TGTGCCAGCAGCTTCCTATATACACCGGGCGGGAAGGGGTACACTGAAGCTTTCTTT.

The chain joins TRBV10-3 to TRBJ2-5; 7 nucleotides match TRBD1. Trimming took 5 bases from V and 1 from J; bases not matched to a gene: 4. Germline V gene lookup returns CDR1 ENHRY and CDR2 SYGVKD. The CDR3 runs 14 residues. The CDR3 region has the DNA TGTGCCATCAGTCTGACAGGGACCCAAGAGACCCAGTACTTC. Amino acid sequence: CAISLTGTQETQYF.

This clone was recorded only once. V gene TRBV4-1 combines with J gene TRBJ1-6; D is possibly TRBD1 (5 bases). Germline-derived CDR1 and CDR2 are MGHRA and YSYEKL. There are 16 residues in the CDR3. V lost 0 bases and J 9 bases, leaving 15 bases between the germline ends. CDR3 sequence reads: CASSQDRQGKGSPLHF. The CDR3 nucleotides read TGCGCCAGCAGCCAAGATCGGCAGGGAAAGGGTTCACCCCTCCACTTT.

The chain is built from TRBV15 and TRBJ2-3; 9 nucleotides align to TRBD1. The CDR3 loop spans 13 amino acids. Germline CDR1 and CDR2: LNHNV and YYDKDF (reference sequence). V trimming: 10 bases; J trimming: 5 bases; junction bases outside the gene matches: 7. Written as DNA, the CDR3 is TGTGCCAGCGGGACAGGGTTTGTAGATACGCAGTATTTT. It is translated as CASGTGFVDTQYF.

CDR3 sequence: CAIGQGNEKLFF. The CDR3 nucleotides are TGTGCCATAGGACAGGGAAATGAAAAACTGTTTTTT. The chain has TRBV28 and TRBJ1-4; the match to TRBD1 covers 8 bases. V lost 10 bases, J lost 5 bases, and 3 bases stayed unmatched. CDR1 is MDHEN, CDR2 SYDVKM, per germline. The CDR3 is made up of 12 amino acids.

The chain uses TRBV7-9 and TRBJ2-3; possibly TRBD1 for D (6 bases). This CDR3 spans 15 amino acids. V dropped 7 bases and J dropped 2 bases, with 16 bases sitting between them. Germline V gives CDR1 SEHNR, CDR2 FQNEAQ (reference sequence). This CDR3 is CASNPGATDTDTQYF. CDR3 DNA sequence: TGTGCCAGCAACCCAGGGGCCACGGACACAGATACGCAGTATTTT.

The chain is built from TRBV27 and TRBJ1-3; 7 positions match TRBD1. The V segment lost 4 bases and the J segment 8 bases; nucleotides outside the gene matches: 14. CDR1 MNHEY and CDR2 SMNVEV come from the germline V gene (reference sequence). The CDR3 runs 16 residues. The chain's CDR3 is CASSSLTRQGSDTIYF. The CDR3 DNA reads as TGTGCCAGCAGTTCCCTAACCCGACAGGGTTCAGACACCATATATTTT.

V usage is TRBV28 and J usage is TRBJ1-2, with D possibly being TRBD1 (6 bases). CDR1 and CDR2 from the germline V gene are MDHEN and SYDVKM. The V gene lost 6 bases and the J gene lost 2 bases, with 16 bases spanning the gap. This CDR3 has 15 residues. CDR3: CASSQGDNGNYGYTF. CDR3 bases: TGTGCCAGCAGCCAAGGGGACAACGGGAACTATGGCTACACCTTC.

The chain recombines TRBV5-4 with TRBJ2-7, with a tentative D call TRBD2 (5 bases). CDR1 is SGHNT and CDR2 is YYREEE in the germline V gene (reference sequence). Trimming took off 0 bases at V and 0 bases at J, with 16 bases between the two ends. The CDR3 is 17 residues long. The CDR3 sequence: CASSLGEEVKSSYEQYF. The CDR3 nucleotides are TGTGCCAGCAGCTTGGGAGAGGAGGTCAAGAGCTCCTACGAGCAGTACTTC.

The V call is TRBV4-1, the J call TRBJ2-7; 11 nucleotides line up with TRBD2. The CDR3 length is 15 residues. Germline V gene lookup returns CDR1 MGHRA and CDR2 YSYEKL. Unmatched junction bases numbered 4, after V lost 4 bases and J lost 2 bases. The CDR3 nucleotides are TGCGCCAGCAGCCGACTAGCGGGGTCTACCTACGAGCAGTACTTC. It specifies CASSRLAGSTYEQYF.